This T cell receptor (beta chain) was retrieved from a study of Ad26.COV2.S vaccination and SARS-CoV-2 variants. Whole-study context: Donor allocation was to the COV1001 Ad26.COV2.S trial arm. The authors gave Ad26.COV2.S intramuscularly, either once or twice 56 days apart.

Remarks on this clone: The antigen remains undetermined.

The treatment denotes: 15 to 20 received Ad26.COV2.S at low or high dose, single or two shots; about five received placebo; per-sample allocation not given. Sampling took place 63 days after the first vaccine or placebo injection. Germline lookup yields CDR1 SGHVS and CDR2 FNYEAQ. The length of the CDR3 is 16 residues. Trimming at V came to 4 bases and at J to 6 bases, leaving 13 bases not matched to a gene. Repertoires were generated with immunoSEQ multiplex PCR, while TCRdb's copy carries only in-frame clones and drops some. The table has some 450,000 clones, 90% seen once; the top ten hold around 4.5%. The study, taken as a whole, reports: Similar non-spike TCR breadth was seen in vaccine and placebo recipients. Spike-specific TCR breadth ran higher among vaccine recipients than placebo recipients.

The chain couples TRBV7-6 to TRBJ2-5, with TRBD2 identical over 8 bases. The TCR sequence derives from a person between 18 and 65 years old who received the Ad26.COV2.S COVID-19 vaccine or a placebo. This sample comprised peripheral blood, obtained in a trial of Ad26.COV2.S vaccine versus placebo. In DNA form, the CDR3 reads TGTGCCAGCAGCTCAACCGTTAGCGGGATTGGGAAGACCCAGTACTTC. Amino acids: CASSSTVSGIGKTQYF.